Listed below are T cell receptor beta chains from one sample, sequenced in a study of OX40 agonist ivuxolimab in advanced cancers. Profiling relied on immunoSEQ multiplex PCR, and the TCRdb table lists in-frame clones only, not all of them. The sample yields some 60,000 clones, approximately 86% seen once. The sequenced sample was CD4+ or CD8+ T cells sorted from blood, obtained in a trial of the OX40 agonist ivuxolimab. The receptors shown here come from an adult with an advanced solid tumor such as melanoma, head and neck, liver or kidney cancer. Each CDR3 is given with its conserved first and last residue.

TRBV29-1	TRBJ2-1	CNALEDSYNEQFF
TRBV29-1	TRBJ1-1	CSVASTSELNTEAFF
TRBV15	TRBJ2-3	CATSRIFTDTQYF
TRBV18	TRBJ1-2	CASSLTRQTNYGYTF
TRBV10-2	TRBJ1-1	CASSREDWNTEAFF
TRBV18	TRBJ2-2	CASSPRRDTGELFF
TRBV4-2	TRBJ2-5	CASSPGLAGGQDTQYF
TRBV7-7	TRBJ1-5	CASSRDRGQPQHF
TRBV6-5	TRBJ2-2	CASRLGTGELFF
TRBV5-8	TRBJ2-1	CASSLGGGSSYNEQFF
TRBV7-9	TRBJ2-3	CASPKEGGATSTDTQYF
TRBV9	TRBJ1-2	CASSVEEDRGGYTF
TRBV7-3	TRBJ2-1	CASSLLGTGSDEQFF
TRBV5-4	TRBJ2-7	CASSFRGQGYEQYF
TRBV5-4	TRBJ2-2	CASKSGGANTGELFF
TRBV5-1	TRBJ2-5	CASRVQGVGVETQYF
TRBV28	TRBJ1-2	CASSYPGQGAFGGYTF
TRBV7-6	TRBJ1-2	CASSPTGWGANYGYTF
TRBV30	TRBJ1-5	CAWSDSSPNQPQHF
TRBV6-5	TRBJ2-7	CASMLLGGGLEQYF
TRBV6-5	TRBJ2-3	CASSRFGGSTDTQYF
TRBV5-6	TRBJ2-1	CASSSGRNSYNEQFF
TRBV7-2	TRBJ1-3	CASSQGIQNTIYF
TRBV14	TRBJ2-3	CASSLYTDTQYF
TRBV19	TRBJ1-1	CASRTTNEAFF
TRBV10-3	TRBJ1-4	CAISEGAEEKLFF
TRBV10-3	TRBJ2-2	CAIAGTGSTGELFF
TRBV2	TRBJ1-1	CASSVGPLGTEAFF
TRBV4-3	TRBJ2-7	CASSRGLADEQYF
TRBV11-3	TRBJ2-2	CASCPGGTGELFF
TRBV7-2	TRBJ2-2	CASSLVTANTGELFF
TRBV10-3	TRBJ1-1	CAIRGPTNTEAFF
TRBV27	TRBJ1-2	CASSLLQGGVYGYTF
TRBV4-3	TRBJ2-7	CASSGRTGYSYEQYF
TRBV16	TRBJ1-2	CASSQSGQGEGYTF
TRBV7-8	TRBJ1-2	CASSLEWFGYTF
TRBV28	TRBJ1-1	CASPPTGSVDTEAFF
TRBV28	TRBJ2-7	CASSPGEVTYEQYF
TRBV4-1	TRBJ1-6	CASSQDGLSPPAPLHF
TRBV6-5	TRBJ1-5	CASSYPLGPQHF
TRBV4-1	TRBJ2-5	CASGVWWTSGQETQYF
TRBV30	TRBJ1-2	CAWSGGGAVGYTF
TRBV11-3	TRBJ2-7	CASSLGTLEQYF
TRBV5-4	TRBJ1-1	CASSPRTGATPAEAFF
TRBV5-1	TRBJ2-7	CASREGTSSYEQYF
TRBV28	TRBJ1-1	CASSFLQGEAFF
TRBV29-1	TRBJ1-2	CSVEDRGGPYGYTF
TRBV5-4	TRBJ2-7	CASSSTTVYEQYF